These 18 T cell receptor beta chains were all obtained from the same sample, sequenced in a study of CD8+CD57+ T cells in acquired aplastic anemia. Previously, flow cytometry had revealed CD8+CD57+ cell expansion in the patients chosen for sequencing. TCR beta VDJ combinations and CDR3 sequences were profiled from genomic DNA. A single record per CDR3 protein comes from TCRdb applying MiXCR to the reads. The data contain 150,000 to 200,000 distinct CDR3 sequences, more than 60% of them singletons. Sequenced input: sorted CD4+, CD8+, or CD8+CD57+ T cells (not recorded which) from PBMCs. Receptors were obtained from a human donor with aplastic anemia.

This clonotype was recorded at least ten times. The chain's CDR3 is CASSGQGDSGEQYF. The CDR3 DNA is TGTGCCAGCAGTGGACAGGGGGATTCGGGCGAGCAGTACTTC. The J gene is TRBJ2-7, the V gene TRBV25-1; TRBD1 aligns across 9 bases. V lost 4 bases, J lost 6 bases, and 7 bases stayed unmatched. The CDR3 extends over 14 amino acids. Per germline, CDR1 MGHDK and CDR2 SYGVNS.

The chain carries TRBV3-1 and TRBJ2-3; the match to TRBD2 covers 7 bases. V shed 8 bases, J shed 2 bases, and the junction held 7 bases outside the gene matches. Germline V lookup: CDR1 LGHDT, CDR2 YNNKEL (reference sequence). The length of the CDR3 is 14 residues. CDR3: CASRYGGSTDTQYF. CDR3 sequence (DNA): TGTGCCAGCCGCTACGGGGGGTCCACAGATACGCAGTATTTT.

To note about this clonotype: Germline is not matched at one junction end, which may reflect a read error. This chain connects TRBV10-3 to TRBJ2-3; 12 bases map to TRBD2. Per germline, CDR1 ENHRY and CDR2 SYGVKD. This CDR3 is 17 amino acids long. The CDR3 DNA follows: TGTGCCATCAGTACTAGCGGGAGGACTCTGGACACAGACACGCAGTATTTT. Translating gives CAISTSGRTLDTDTQYF.

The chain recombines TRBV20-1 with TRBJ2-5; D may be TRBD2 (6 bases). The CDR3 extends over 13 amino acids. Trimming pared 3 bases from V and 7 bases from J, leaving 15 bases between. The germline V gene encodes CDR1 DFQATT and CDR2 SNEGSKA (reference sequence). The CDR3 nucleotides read TGCAGTGCTAGTGCGGGACGCGGAGGGACCCAGTACTTC. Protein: CSASAGRGGTQYF.

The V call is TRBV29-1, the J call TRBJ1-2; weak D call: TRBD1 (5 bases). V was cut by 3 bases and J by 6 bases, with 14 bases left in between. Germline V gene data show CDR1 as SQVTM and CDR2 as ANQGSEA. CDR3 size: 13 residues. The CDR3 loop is CSVEVRQGNGYTF. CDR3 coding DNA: TGCAGCGTTGAGGTACGTCAGGGAAATGGCTACACCTTC. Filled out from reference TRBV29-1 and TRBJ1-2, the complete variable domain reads SAVISQKPSRDICQRGTSLTIQCQVDSQVTMMFWYRQQPGQSLTLIATANQGSEATYESGFVIDKFPISRPNLTFSTLTVSNMSPEDSSIYLCSVEVRQGNGYTFGSGTRLTVV.

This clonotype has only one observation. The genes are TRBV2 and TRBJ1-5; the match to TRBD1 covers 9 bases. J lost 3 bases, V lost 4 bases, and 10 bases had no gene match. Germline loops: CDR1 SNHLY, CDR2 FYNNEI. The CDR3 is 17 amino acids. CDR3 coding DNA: TGTGCCAGCAGTGGGGCCCCGGGACAGGGAAACAATCAGCCCCAGCATTTT. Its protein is CASSGAPGQGNNQPQHF. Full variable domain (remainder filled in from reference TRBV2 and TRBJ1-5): EPEVTQTPSHQVTQMGQEVILRCVPISNHLYFYWYRQILGQKVEFLVSFYNNEISEKSEIFDDQFSVERPDGSNFTLKIRSTKLEDSAMYFCASSGAPGQGNNQPQHFGDGTRLSIL.

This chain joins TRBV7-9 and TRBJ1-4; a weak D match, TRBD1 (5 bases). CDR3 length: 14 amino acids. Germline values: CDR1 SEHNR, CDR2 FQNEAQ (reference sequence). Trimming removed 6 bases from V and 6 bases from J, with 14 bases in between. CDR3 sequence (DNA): TGTGCCAGCAGGGGCACGGGGGGAGATGAAAAACTGTTTTTT. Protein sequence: CASRGTGGDEKLFF.

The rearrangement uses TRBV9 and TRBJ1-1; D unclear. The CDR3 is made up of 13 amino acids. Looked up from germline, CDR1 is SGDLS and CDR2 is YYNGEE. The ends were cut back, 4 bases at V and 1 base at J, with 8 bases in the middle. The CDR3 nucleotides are TGTGCCAGCAGCACCGGGCCGAACACTGAAGCTTTCTTT. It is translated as CASSTGPNTEAFF.

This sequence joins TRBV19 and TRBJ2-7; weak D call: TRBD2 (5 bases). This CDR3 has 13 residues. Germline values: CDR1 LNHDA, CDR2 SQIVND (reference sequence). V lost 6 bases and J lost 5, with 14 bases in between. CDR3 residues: CASSWTGNNEQYF. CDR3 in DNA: TGTGCCAGTAGCTGGACTGGAAACAACGAGCAGTACTTC.

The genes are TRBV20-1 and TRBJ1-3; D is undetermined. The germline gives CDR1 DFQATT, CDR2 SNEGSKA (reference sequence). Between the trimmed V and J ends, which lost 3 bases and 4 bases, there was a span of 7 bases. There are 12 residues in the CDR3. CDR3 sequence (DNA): TGCAGTGCTAGGAATCGCGGAAACACCATATATTTT. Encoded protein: CSARNRGNTIYF.

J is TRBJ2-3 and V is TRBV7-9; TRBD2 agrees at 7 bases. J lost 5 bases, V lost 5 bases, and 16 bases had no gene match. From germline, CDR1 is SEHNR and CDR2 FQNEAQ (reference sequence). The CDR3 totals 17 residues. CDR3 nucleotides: TGTGCCAGCAGCGAGACTAGGAAAGGACCGGGAGGAGATACGCAGTATTTT. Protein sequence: CASSETRKGPGGDTQYF.

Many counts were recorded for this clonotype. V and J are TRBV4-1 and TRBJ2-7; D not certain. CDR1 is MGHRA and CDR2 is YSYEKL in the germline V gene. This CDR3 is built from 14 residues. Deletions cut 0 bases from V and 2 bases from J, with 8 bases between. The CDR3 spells CASSQEPSTYEQYF. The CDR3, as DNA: TGCGCCAGCAGCCAAGAGCCGTCTACCTACGAGCAGTACTTC.

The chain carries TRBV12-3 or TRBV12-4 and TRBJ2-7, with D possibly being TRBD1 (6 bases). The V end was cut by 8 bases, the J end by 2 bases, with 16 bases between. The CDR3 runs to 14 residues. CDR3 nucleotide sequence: TGTGCCAGCCAGGATCGGGACACAACCTACGAGCAGTACTTC. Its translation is CASQDRDTTYEQYF.

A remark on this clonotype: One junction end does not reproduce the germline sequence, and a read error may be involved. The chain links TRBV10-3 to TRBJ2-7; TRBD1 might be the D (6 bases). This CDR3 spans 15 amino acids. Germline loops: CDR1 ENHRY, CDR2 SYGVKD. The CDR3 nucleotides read TGTACCATCAGTGACGGGACAACGGACTCCTACGAGCAGTACTTC. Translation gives CTISDGTTDSYEQYF.

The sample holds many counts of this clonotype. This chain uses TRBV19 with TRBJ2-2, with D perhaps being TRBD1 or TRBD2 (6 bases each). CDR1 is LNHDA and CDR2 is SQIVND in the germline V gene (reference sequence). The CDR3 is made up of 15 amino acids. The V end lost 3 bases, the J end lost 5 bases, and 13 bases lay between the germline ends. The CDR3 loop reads CASSIDGGPTGELFF. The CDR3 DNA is TGTGCCAGTAGTATTGACGGGGGCCCTACCGGGGAGCTGTTTTTT.

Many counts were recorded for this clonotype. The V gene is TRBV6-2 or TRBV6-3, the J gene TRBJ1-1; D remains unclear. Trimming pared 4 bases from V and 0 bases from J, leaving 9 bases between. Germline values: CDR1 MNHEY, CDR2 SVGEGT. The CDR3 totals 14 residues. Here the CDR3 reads CASSLDLLNTEAFF. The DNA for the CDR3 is TGTGCCAGCAGTTTGGACTTGCTGAACACTGAAGCTTTCTTT.

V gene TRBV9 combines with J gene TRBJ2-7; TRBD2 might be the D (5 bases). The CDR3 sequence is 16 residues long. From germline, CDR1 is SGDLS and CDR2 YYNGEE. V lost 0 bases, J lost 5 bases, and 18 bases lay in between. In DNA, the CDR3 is TGTGCCAGCAGCGTAGATGCAGGACTGGGTAGGAACGAGCAGTACTTC. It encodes CASSVDAGLGRNEQYF.

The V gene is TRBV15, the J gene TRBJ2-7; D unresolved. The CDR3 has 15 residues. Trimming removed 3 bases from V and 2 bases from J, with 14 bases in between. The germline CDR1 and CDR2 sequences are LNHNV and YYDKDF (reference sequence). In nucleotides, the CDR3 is TGTGCCACCAGCAGGGGATCTCATACAGCCTACGAGCAGTACTTC. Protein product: CATSRGSHTAYEQYF.